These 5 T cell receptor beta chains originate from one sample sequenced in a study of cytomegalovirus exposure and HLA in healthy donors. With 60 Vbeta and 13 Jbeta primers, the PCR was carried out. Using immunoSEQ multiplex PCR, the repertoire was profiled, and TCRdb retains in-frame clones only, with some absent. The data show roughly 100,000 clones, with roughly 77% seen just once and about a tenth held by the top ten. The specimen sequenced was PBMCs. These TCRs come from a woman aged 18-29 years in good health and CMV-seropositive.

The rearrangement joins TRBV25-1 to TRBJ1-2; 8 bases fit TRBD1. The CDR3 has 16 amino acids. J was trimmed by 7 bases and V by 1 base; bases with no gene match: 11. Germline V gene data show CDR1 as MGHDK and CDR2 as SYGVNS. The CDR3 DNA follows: TGTGCCAGCAGTGAATTCCGAGGACAGGGTGGCGGTGGCTACACCTTC. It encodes CASSEFRGQGGGGYTF.

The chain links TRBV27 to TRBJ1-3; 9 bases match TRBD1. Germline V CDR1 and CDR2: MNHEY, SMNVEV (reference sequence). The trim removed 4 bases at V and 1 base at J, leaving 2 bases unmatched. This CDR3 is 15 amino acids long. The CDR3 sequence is CASSSQGASGNTIYF. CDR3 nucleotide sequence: TGTGCCAGCAGTTCACAGGGGGCATCTGGAAACACCATATATTTT.

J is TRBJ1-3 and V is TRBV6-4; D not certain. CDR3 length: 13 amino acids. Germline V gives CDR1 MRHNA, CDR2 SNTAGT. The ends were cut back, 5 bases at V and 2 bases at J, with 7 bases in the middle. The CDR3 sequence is CASSPSAGNTIYF. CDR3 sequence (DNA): TGTGCCAGCAGTCCCTCAGCTGGAAACACCATATATTTT.

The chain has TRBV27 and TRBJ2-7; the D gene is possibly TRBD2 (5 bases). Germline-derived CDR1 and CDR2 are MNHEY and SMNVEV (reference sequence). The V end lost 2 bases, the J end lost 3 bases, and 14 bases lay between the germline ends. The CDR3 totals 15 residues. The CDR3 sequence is CASSLGLRGNYEQYF. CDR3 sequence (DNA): TGTGCCAGCAGTTTAGGACTCAGAGGGAACTACGAGCAGTACTTC.

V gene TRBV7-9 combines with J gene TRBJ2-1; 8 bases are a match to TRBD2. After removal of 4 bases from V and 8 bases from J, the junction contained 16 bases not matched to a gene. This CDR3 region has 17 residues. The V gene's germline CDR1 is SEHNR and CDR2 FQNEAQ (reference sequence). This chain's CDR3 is CASSSRPWREVEDEQFF. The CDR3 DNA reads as TGTGCCAGCAGCTCTCGCCCGTGGCGGGAGGTGGAAGATGAGCAGTTCTTC.